What follows are 5 T cell receptor beta chains derived from one specimen sequenced in a study of blood T cell repertoires in COVID-19. Measured with immunoSEQ multiplex PCR; TCRdb has only the in-frame clones, and not every one. The sample lists some 380,000 clones, roughly 88% occurring once. The material sequenced was PBMCs or T cells enriched from blood (not recorded which). These receptors were collected from a woman between 40 and 55 years old with acute COVID-19.

Here the CDR3 reads CASSRGTASGNTIYF. CDR3 nucleotide sequence: TGTGCCAGCAGCCGTGGGACAGCGTCTGGAAACACCATATATTTT. The chain has TRBV6-5 and TRBJ1-3; TRBD1 agrees at 7 bases. The CDR3 runs to 15 residues. Germline CDR1 MNHEY, CDR2 SVGAGI. The V and J ends lost 6 bases and 1 base, in that order; junction bases with no gene match: 6.

This clone was counted a few times. This chain uses TRBV2 with TRBJ1-2; the match to TRBD1 covers 7 bases. There are 13 residues in the CDR3. Germline lookup yields CDR1 SNHLY and CDR2 FYNNEI. V gave up 8 bases and J gave up 7 bases; unmatched junction bases: 10. CDR3 in amino acids: CASSDRRSAGYTF. Here the CDR3 DNA reads TGTGCCAGCTCGGACAGGCGGAGTGCTGGCTACACCTTC.

The chain's CDR3 is CASSSPGQGDYGYTF. In DNA, the CDR3 is TGTGCCAGCAGCTCACCGGGACAGGGGGACTATGGCTACACCTTC. V is TRBV9 and J is TRBJ1-2; 11 nucleotides line up with TRBD1. J lost 3 bases, V lost 4 bases, and 5 bases had no gene match. Germline V CDR1 and CDR2: SGDLS, YYNGEE. The CDR3 consists of 15 residues. Full variable domain (outside the CDR3, taken from reference TRBV9 and TRBJ1-2): DSGVTQTPKHLITATGQRVTLRCSPRSGDLSVYWYQQSLDQGLQFLIQYYNGEERAKGNILERFSAQQFPDLHSELNLSSLELGDSALYFCASSSPGQGDYGYTFGSGTRLTVV.

The genes are TRBV5-1 and TRBJ1-4; unclear D gene. The ends were cut back, 0 bases at V and 5 bases at J, with 5 bases in the middle. This CDR3 spans 13 amino acids. The germline gives CDR1 SGHRS, CDR2 YFSETQ. The CDR3 coding sequence is TGCGCCAGCAGCTTGGACTTCAATGAAAAACTGTTTTTT. Its protein is CASSLDFNEKLFF.

CDR3 in DNA: TGTGCCAGTAGTATTCGGTTCTTGAACACTGAAGCTTTCTTT. Encoded protein: CASSIRFLNTEAFF. J is TRBJ1-1 and V is TRBV19; D unclear. The germline gives CDR1 LNHDA, CDR2 SQIVND (reference sequence). The CDR3 covers 14 residues. V was trimmed by 3 bases and J by 0 bases, leaving 8 bases between them.